This entry features one T cell receptor (beta chain) sequence. In this sample, this clone turned up a few times. The antigen it recognizes is unknown. No much larger clone is present one base from it, and per-base qualities are unavailable. In the prospective study, participants were roughly 18 to 100 years old, resided in around 25 geographic areas of the United States, and were enrolled through a virtual design. To assign participants to cohorts, the prospective study relied on clinical history that participants themselves reported in a screening survey and a study questionnaire. Exposed participants were defined as having been in contact with someone with a PCR-confirmed or clinician-diagnosed COVID-19 case within 2 weeks of study entry. Each participant in the prospective study had whole blood, serum and a nasopharyngeal or oropharyngeal swab collected by mobile phlebotomists. Additional blood draws and questionnaires over an approximately 2-month period could optionally be provided by prospective study participants. Before DNA extraction, blood samples from the prospective study were shipped at room temperature or frozen.

The immunoSEQ Assay, a bias-controlled multiplex PCR, was used to amplify TCRbeta CDR3 regions from genomic DNA. In the paper's pipeline: The number of nucleated cells in each sample was estimated by amplification of reference gene primers within the assay. Sequence reads were collapsed and filtered to measure the absolute abundance of every unique TCRbeta CDR3 rearrangement. For each sample, productive Simpson clonality was calculated as the square root of Simpson's diversity index over productive rearrangements. TCRdb re-hosts the immuneACCESS table, in-frame sequences only. Its copies lack some clones; in the studies checked, an unresolved V gene accounts for under half of them, and the cause for the rest is not known. Clonal size and the V and J genes are those of that table, whereas D and trimming came from the DNA. The sample data list 220,000 or so clones, and nearly 90% of these were observed just once. Around 16% of the sample is held by the ten biggest clonotypes.

This sample was taken from a study of blood T cell repertoires in COVID-19 (dated by TCRdb to the early 2020s). Study-level background: Samples from collaborators originated in the United States, Italy and Spain and spanned both the acute and convalescent phases of COVID-19. The repertoires were released in a freely available public database intended as a resource for research on the immune response to SARS-CoV-2. The dataset comprised deeply sampled blood TCRbeta repertoires from subjects exposed to, actively infected with, or recovered from COVID-19. Sample metadata almost always included a de-identified subject ID, COVID-19 status, age in years and sex. Where available, HLA class I and class II types were taken from metadata supplied by the sample provider and were not determined by assay-based typing. The material from the prospective study consisted of cDNA or gDNA derived from T cells, B-cell-depleted T cells, or PBMCs. The samples were drawn from two sources: the first 160 participants of the ongoing ImmuneRACE study, and 1,200 or so subjects contributed by 6 global collaborators. Overall study outcomes, separate from this receptor: The quantity of clinical and demographic metadata differed by source and by participant and was supplied without curation.

The CDR3 measures 16 amino acids from cysteine to phenylalanine. The kept DNA is CDR3 alone, 48 bases in frame from the first base. Compared with germline, V lacks 3 bases and J lacks 8 bases; bases without a gene match: 4. As encoded in the germline V gene, CDR1 is LGHNA while CDR2 is YNFKEQ. The sequenced sample was PBMCs or T cells enriched from blood (not recorded which). This receptor was identified in a man aged 25-45 years who had been exposed to COVID-19. The chain uses TRBV4-2 and TRBJ2-1, with 16 bases in between that match TRBD2. DNA sequence: TGTGCCAGCAGCCAGGGACTAGCGGGGGGGCCCGATGAGCAGTTCTTC. Its protein reads: CASSQGLAGGPDEQFF.